These T cell receptor beta chains were read from a single sample in a study of OX40 agonist ivuxolimab in advanced cancers. TCRdb's copy holds only in-frame clones and misses some; the assay was immunoSEQ multiplex PCR. In the table there are about 80,000 clones, about 90% of which are singletons. The input for sequencing was CD4+ or CD8+ T cells sorted from blood, taken in a trial of the OX40 agonist ivuxolimab. These receptors were taken from an adult with an advanced solid tumor such as melanoma, head and neck, liver or kidney cancer. Both conserved end residues are part of each CDR3. A D gene is named only where the DNA matches it firmly. Not all rows give a size; the values are once, few, many and, for expanded clones, a class.

abundance: NA
d_gene: TRBD2
j_gene: TRBJ2-5
v_gene: TRBV11-2
CDR3nt: TGTGCCAGCAGCGCGATGAGAACTAGCGTGCGGGAGACCCAGTACTTC
CDR3aa: CASSAMRTSVRETQYF

abundance: NA
d_gene: NA
j_gene: TRBJ2-1
v_gene: TRBV5-1
CDR3nt: TGCGCCAGCAGCCCCCCGTCAGGGAACAATGAGCAGTTCTTC
CDR3aa: CASSPPSGNNEQFF

abundance: NA
d_gene: NA
j_gene: TRBJ2-7
v_gene: TRBV11-2
CDR3nt: TGTGCCAGCAGCTTTGGCGGTGCCTACGAGCAGTACTTC
CDR3aa: CASSFGGAYEQYF

abundance: NA
d_gene: NA
j_gene: TRBJ2-1
v_gene: TRBV2
CDR3nt: TGTGCCGGCGGTAAGGGGGGCAACTACAATGAGCAGTTCTTC
CDR3aa: CAGGKGGNYNEQFF

abundance: NA
d_gene: TRBD1
j_gene: TRBJ1-2
v_gene: TRBV6-4
CDR3nt: TGTGCCAGCAGTTATACAGGGGTTGATGGCTACACCTTC
CDR3aa: CASSYTGVDGYTF

abundance: once
d_gene: NA
j_gene: TRBJ1-2
v_gene: TRBV2
CDR3nt: TGTGCCAGCAATAGGCAGACAGATACCTCTAACTATGGCTACACCTTC
CDR3aa: CASNRQTDTSNYGYTF

abundance: NA
d_gene: TRBD2
j_gene: TRBJ2-7
v_gene: TRBV6-4
CDR3nt: TGTGCCAGCAGTTCTGAAGCGGGGGGGCTCGACGAGCAGTACTTC
CDR3aa: CASSSEAGGLDEQYF

abundance: NA
d_gene: NA
j_gene: TRBJ1-6
v_gene: TRBV5-8
CDR3nt: TGTGCCAGCAGCTTTTGGTCCGAGGTTTCACCCCTCCACTTT
CDR3aa: CASSFWSEVSPLHF

abundance: NA
d_gene: TRBD2
j_gene: TRBJ2-1
v_gene: TRBV19
CDR3nt: TGTGCCAGTAGTATAGGGACTAGTGGCTACAATGAGCAGTTCTTC
CDR3aa: CASSIGTSGYNEQFF

abundance: NA
d_gene: TRBD1
j_gene: TRBJ1-2
v_gene: TRBV18
CDR3nt: TGTGCCAGCTCATCCGGGACAGGGGCCCCGGCGTACTATGGCTACACCTTC
CDR3aa: CASSSGTGAPAYYGYTF

abundance: NA
d_gene: TRBD2
j_gene: TRBJ2-1
v_gene: TRBV5-1
CDR3nt: TGCGCCAGCAGCTTGGCGCGGGGGGGTTCCTACAATGAGCAGTTCTTC
CDR3aa: CASSLARGGSYNEQFF

abundance: once
d_gene: NA
j_gene: TRBJ1-1
v_gene: TRBV5-1
CDR3nt: TGCGCCAGCAGCGTCGGGACAAAGTGGGTGGACACTGAAGCTTTCTTT
CDR3aa: CASSVGTKWVDTEAFF

abundance: NA
d_gene: NA
j_gene: TRBJ2-5
v_gene: TRBV9
CDR3nt: TGTGCCAGCAGCGTAGCTCAACTAGCAAAGGAGACCCAGTACTTC
CDR3aa: CASSVAQLAKETQYF

abundance: NA
d_gene: NA
j_gene: TRBJ2-7
v_gene: TRBV7-9
CDR3nt: TGTGCCAGCAGCCAAGATGGGGAGGGGGTATACGAGCAGTACTTC
CDR3aa: CASSQDGEGVYEQYF

abundance: NA
d_gene: NA
j_gene: TRBJ2-3
v_gene: TRBV13
CDR3nt: TGTGCCAGCAGCCATCAGGGTGTGCGTTTGGACACAGATACGCAGTATTTT
CDR3aa: CASSHQGVRLDTDTQYF

abundance: NA
d_gene: NA
j_gene: TRBJ1-1
v_gene: TRBV7-8
CDR3nt: TGTGCCAGCAGCTTCAGGGGAAACACTGAAGCTTTCTTT
CDR3aa: CASSFRGNTEAFF

abundance: NA
d_gene: TRBD1
j_gene: TRBJ2-7
v_gene: TRBV2
CDR3nt: TGTGCCAACAGTGAAGGTCCGGGACAGGGGTTCCACGAGCAGTACTTC
CDR3aa: CANSEGPGQGFHEQYF

abundance: NA
d_gene: TRBD2
j_gene: TRBJ2-1
v_gene: TRBV2
CDR3nt: TGTGCCAGCAGTTACACGGGGGGGAATGAGCAGTTCTTC
CDR3aa: CASSYTGGNEQFF

abundance: once
d_gene: TRBD2
j_gene: TRBJ2-1
v_gene: TRBV4-2
CDR3nt: TGTGCCAGCAGCCAAGATTTGTGGTCGACTAGCCCCGAATTAAGCTCCTACAATGAGCAGTTCTTC
CDR3aa: CASSQDLWSTSPELSSYNEQFF

abundance: NA
d_gene: NA
j_gene: TRBJ2-7
v_gene: TRBV19
CDR3nt: TGTGCCAGTAGGCAAGATCACGAGCAGTACTTC
CDR3aa: CASRQDHEQYF

abundance: NA
d_gene: NA
j_gene: TRBJ2-1
v_gene: TRBV6-5
CDR3nt: TGTGCCAGCAGTTACTGGGACTCCACATCCGAGCAGTTCTTC
CDR3aa: CASSYWDSTSEQFF

abundance: NA
d_gene: NA
j_gene: TRBJ1-2
v_gene: TRBV2
CDR3nt: TGTGCCAGCAGGATACAGAGAGACTATGGCTACACCTTC
CDR3aa: CASRIQRDYGYTF

abundance: NA
d_gene: NA
j_gene: TRBJ2-1
v_gene: TRBV6-5
CDR3nt: TGTGCCAGCAGTTACGTGGAGGAAGCGTACAATGAGCAGTTCTTC
CDR3aa: CASSYVEEAYNEQFF

abundance: NA
d_gene: NA
j_gene: TRBJ1-2
v_gene: TRBV7-9
CDR3nt: TGTGCCAGCAGCTCCGACCGCTTACCCCAGGGGAGAGCTAACTATGGCTACACCTTC
CDR3aa: CASSSDRLPQGRANYGYTF

abundance: NA
d_gene: NA
j_gene: TRBJ2-7
v_gene: TRBV7-2
CDR3nt: TGTGCCAGCAGCCCAGGGGCGGCCTCCTACGAGCAGTACTTC
CDR3aa: CASSPGAASYEQYF

abundance: NA
d_gene: TRBD2
j_gene: TRBJ2-7
v_gene: TRBV4-3
CDR3nt: TGCGCCAGCAGCCCGGGGGGTCTCTTCTCCTACGAGCAGTACTTC
CDR3aa: CASSPGGLFSYEQYF

abundance: NA
d_gene: TRBD2
j_gene: TRBJ2-7
v_gene: TRBV5-1
CDR3nt: TGCGCCAGCAGCTTGGGACTAGCGGGACTCGAGCAGTACTTC
CDR3aa: CASSLGLAGLEQYF

abundance: NA
d_gene: NA
j_gene: TRBJ1-3
v_gene: TRBV18
CDR3nt: TGTGCCCACCCTCAGCGGGCAGGGACCTTCGGAAACACCATATATTTT
CDR3aa: CAHPQRAGTFGNTIYF

abundance: NA
d_gene: NA
j_gene: TRBJ1-3
v_gene: TRBV5-5
CDR3nt: TGTGCCAGCAGCTTGGTCCTAAGCTCTGGAAACACCATATATTTT
CDR3aa: CASSLVLSSGNTIYF

abundance: few
d_gene: NA
j_gene: TRBJ2-2
v_gene: TRBV7-6
CDR3nt: TGTGCCAGCAGCTTGATAAGTCAGGAGAACACCGGGGAGCTGTTTTTT
CDR3aa: CASSLISQENTGELFF

abundance: NA
d_gene: TRBD1
j_gene: TRBJ1-6
v_gene: TRBV11-1
CDR3nt: TGTGCCAGCAGCCGGACAGGAAATAATTCACCCCTCCACTTT
CDR3aa: CASSRTGNNSPLHF

abundance: NA
d_gene: NA
j_gene: TRBJ1-2
v_gene: TRBV5-6
CDR3nt: TGTGCCAGCAGCTTGGCAAAGAACTATGGCTACACCTTC
CDR3aa: CASSLAKNYGYTF

abundance: NA
d_gene: TRBD2
j_gene: TRBJ2-1
v_gene: TRBV7-3
CDR3nt: TGTGCCAGCAGCTCGACTAGCTATGGTGAGCAGTTCTTC
CDR3aa: CASSSTSYGEQFF

abundance: NA
d_gene: TRBD1
j_gene: TRBJ2-1
v_gene: TRBV13
CDR3nt: TGTGCCAGCAGCACCAGGGGGTTAGGGTACAATGAGCAGTTCTTC
CDR3aa: CASSTRGLGYNEQFF

abundance: NA
d_gene: NA
j_gene: TRBJ2-5
v_gene: TRBV2
CDR3nt: TGTGCCAGCAGTGGTGGTGGGCCAGGGACCCAGTACTTC
CDR3aa: CASSGGGPGTQYF

abundance: NA
d_gene: NA
j_gene: TRBJ2-1
v_gene: TRBV27
CDR3nt: TGTGCCAGCAGCCCCGGGACCGCCACGTACAATGAGCAGTTCTTC
CDR3aa: CASSPGTATYNEQFF

abundance: NA
d_gene: TRBD2
j_gene: TRBJ2-1
v_gene: TRBV13
CDR3nt: TGTGCCAGCAGCTTAGCGGGGGGGTCCTACAATGAGCAGTTCTTC
CDR3aa: CASSLAGGSYNEQFF

abundance: NA
d_gene: TRBD2
j_gene: TRBJ2-1
v_gene: TRBV5-5
CDR3nt: TGTGCCAGCAGCGCGGCGGGGGATGAGCAGTTCTTC
CDR3aa: CASSAAGDEQFF

abundance: NA
d_gene: NA
j_gene: TRBJ2-7
v_gene: TRBV4-1
CDR3nt: TGCGCCAGCAGCCCCCAGGTCGCCTACGAGCAGTACTTC
CDR3aa: CASSPQVAYEQYF

abundance: NA
d_gene: TRBD1
j_gene: TRBJ2-2
v_gene: TRBV27
CDR3nt: TGTGCCAGCAGTGCACAGGGGGCTACACCCGGGGAGCTGTTTTTT
CDR3aa: CASSAQGATPGELFF

abundance: NA
d_gene: NA
j_gene: TRBJ2-7
v_gene: TRBV10-1
CDR3nt: TGCGCCAGCAGTCGGTCTCAGGCTGAGGTACCCTACGAGCAGTACTTC
CDR3aa: CASSRSQAEVPYEQYF

abundance: NA
d_gene: NA
j_gene: TRBJ1-3
v_gene: TRBV4-3
CDR3nt: TGCGCCAGCAGCCAAGATAGTTCGGACGGAAACACCATATATTTT
CDR3aa: CASSQDSSDGNTIYF

abundance: NA
d_gene: TRBD1
j_gene: TRBJ2-7
v_gene: TRBV7-8
CDR3nt: TGTGCCAGCAGGGCCGGGACAGGACAGGATATCTTCGAGCAGTACTTC
CDR3aa: CASRAGTGQDIFEQYF

abundance: NA
d_gene: TRBD1
j_gene: TRBJ2-7
v_gene: TRBV4-1
CDR3nt: TGCGCCAGCAGCCAAGATAGGACAGGGGGCTACGAGCAGTACTTC
CDR3aa: CASSQDRTGGYEQYF

abundance: NA
d_gene: NA
j_gene: TRBJ1-6
v_gene: TRBV27
CDR3nt: TGTGCCAGCAGTTTACTGCCTGGTTCACCCCTCCACTTT
CDR3aa: CASSLLPGSPLHF

abundance: NA
d_gene: NA
j_gene: TRBJ2-7
v_gene: TRBV6-1
CDR3nt: TGTGCCAGCAGTGTATATTTGGGGGAAAGCTACGAGCAGTACTTC
CDR3aa: CASSVYLGESYEQYF

abundance: NA
d_gene: TRBD1
j_gene: TRBJ1-2
v_gene: TRBV19
CDR3nt: TGTGCCAGTAGTCCCCAGACAGGGGAGACCTATGGCTACACCTTC
CDR3aa: CASSPQTGETYGYTF

abundance: NA
d_gene: NA
j_gene: TRBJ2-1
v_gene: TRBV27
CDR3nt: TGTGCCAGCAGTTTTTCCCGAGACGGCAGCAATGAGCAGTTCTTC
CDR3aa: CASSFSRDGSNEQFF

abundance: NA
d_gene: TRBD1
j_gene: TRBJ1-1
v_gene: TRBV2
CDR3nt: TGTGCCAGCAGGGTGACAGGGTTCCCTGAAGCTTTCTTT
CDR3aa: CASRVTGFPEAFF

abundance: NA
d_gene: NA
j_gene: TRBJ2-2
v_gene: TRBV29-1
CDR3nt: TGCAGCGTTGAAGAAGGGGGAATGGAGACCGGGGAGCTGTTTTTT
CDR3aa: CSVEEGGMETGELFF

abundance: NA
d_gene: TRBD1
j_gene: TRBJ2-2
v_gene: TRBV27
CDR3nt: TGTGCCAGCAGTACCCAACAGGGGGCCCCCGGGGAGCTGTTTTTT
CDR3aa: CASSTQQGAPGELFF

abundance: NA
d_gene: TRBD1
j_gene: TRBJ1-5
v_gene: TRBV5-1
CDR3nt: TGCGCCAGCAGCTTGGGGCCAGTGACAGGGTTCGGCAATCAGCCCCAGCATTTT
CDR3aa: CASSLGPVTGFGNQPQHF

abundance: NA
d_gene: TRBD1
j_gene: TRBJ1-4
v_gene: TRBV5-6
CDR3nt: TGTGCCAGCAGCTTCGGGACAGGGGTCGATGAAAAACTGTTTTTT
CDR3aa: CASSFGTGVDEKLFF